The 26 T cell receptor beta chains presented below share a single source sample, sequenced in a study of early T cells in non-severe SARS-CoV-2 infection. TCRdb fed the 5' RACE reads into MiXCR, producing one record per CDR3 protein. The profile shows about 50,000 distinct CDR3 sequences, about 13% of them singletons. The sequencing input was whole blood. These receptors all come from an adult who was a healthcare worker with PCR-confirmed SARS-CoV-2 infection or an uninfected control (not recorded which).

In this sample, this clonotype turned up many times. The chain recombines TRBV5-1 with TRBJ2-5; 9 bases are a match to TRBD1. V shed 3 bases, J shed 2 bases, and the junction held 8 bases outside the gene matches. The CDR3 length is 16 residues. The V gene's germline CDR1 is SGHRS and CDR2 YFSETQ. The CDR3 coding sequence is TGCGCCAGCAGCTCGCAACCGGGACAGGGTCAAGAGACCCAGTACTTC. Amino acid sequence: CASSSQPGQGQETQYF.

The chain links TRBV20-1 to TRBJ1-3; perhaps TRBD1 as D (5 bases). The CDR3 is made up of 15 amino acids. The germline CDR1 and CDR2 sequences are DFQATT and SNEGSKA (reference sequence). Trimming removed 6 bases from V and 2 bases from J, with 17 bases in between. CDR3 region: CSAHWPGGAGNTIYF. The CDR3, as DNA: TGCAGTGCGCACTGGCCTGGAGGGGCTGGAAACACCATATATTTT.

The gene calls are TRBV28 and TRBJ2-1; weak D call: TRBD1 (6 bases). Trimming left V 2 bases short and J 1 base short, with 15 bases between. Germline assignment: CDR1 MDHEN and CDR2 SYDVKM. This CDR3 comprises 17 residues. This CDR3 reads CASSLVVRGTSYNEQFF. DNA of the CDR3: TGTGCCAGCAGTTTAGTTGTCAGGGGCACGTCCTACAATGAGCAGTTCTTC.

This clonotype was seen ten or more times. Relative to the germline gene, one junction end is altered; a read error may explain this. The DNA for the CDR3 is TGTGCCAGCAGCCCCCTCGGGACGCCAGGGAACGAGCAGTACTTT. Translating it yields CASSPLGTPGNEQYF. The V gene is TRBV7-6, the J gene TRBJ2-7; D might be TRBD1 or TRBD2, each matching 5 bases. The germline V gene has CDR1 SGHVS and CDR2 FNYEAQ. CDR3 size: 15 residues.

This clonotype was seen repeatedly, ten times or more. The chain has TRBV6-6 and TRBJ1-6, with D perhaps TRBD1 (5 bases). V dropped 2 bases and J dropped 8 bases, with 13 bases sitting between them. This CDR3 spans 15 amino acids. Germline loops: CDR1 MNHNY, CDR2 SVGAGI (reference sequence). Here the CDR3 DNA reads TGTGCCAGCAGTTACGAGTTCCTGGGGGATTCACCCCTCCACTTT. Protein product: CASSYEFLGDSPLHF.

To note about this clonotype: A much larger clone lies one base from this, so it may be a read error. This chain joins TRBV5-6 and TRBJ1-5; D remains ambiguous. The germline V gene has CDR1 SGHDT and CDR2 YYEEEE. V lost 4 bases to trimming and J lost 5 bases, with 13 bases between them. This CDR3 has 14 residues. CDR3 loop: CASSLQSPHQPQHF. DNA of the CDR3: TGTGCCAGCAGCCTACAGAGCCCCCATCAGCCCCAGCATTTT. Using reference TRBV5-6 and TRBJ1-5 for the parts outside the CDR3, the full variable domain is DAGVTQSPTHLIKTRGQQVTLRCSPKSGHDTVSWYQQALGQGPQFIFQYYEEEERQRGNFPDRFSGHQFPNYSSELNVNALLLGDSALYLCASSLQSPHQPQHFGDGTRLSIL.

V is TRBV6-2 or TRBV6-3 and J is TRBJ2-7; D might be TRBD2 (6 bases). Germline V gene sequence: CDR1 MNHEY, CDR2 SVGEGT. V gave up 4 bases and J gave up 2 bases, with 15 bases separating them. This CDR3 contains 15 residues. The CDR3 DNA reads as TGTGCCAGCAGTTCCCTTGGCGGGATAACCTACGAGCAGTACTTC. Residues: CASSSLGGITYEQYF.

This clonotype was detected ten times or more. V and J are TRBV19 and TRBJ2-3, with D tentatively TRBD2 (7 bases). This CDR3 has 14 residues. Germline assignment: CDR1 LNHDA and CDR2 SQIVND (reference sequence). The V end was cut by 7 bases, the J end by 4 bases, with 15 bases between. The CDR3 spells CASKGGGASDTQYF. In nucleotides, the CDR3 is TGTGCCAGTAAGGGAGGGGGGGCGTCAGATACGCAGTATTTT.

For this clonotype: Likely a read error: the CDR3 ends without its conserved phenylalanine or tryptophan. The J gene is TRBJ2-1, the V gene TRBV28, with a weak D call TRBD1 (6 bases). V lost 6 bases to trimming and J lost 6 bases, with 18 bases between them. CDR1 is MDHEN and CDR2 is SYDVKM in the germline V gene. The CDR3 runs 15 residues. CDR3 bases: TGTGCCAGCAGCGAAAGACTCCGACAGGTCAATGAGCAGTTCCTC. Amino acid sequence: CASSERLRQVNEQFL.

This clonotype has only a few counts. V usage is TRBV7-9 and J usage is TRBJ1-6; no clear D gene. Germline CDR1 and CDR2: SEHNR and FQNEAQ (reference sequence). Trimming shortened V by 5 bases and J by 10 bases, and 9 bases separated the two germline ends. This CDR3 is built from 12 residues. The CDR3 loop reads CASSQESSPLHF. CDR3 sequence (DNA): TGTGCCAGCAGCCAAGAATCGTCACCCCTCCACTTT.

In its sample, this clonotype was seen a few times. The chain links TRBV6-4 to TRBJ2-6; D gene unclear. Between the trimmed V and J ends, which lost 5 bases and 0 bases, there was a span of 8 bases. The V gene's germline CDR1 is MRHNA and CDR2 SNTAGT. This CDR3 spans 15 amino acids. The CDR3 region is CASSQQSSGANVLTF. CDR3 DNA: TGTGCCAGCAGTCAGCAGAGCTCTGGGGCCAACGTCCTGACTTTC.

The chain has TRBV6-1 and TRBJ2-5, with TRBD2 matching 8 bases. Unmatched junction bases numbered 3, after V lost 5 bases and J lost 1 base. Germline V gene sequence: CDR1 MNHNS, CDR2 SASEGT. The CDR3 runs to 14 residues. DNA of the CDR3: TGTGCCAGCAGTCCGACTAGCGCCCAAGAGACCCAGTACTTC. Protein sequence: CASSPTSAQETQYF.

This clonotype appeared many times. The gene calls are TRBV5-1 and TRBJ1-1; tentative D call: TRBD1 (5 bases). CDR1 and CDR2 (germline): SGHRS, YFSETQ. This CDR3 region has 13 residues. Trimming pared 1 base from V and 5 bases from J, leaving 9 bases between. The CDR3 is CASSLTGRTEAFF. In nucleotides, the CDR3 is TGCGCCAGCAGCTTGACAGGTCGTACTGAAGCTTTCTTT.

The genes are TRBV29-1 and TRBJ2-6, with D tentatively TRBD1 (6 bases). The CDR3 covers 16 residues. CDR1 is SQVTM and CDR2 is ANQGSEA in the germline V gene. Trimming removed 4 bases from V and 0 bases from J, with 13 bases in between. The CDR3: CSVGTGQVSGANVLTF. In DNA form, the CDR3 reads TGCAGCGTTGGAACGGGACAAGTCTCTGGGGCCAACGTCCTGACTTTC.

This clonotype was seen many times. The CDR3 DNA reads as TGTGCCAGCAGTTTAATAGGGAACACTGAAGCTTTCTTT. Amino acids: CASSLIGNTEAFF. This sequence joins TRBV12-3 or TRBV12-4 and TRBJ1-1, with D hard to call. The V end was cut by 2 bases, the J end by 1 base, with 5 bases between. This CDR3 comprises 13 residues.

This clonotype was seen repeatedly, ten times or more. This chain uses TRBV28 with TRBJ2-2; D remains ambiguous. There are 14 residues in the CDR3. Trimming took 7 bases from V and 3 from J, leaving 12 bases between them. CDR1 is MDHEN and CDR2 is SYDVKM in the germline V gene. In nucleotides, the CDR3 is TGTGCCAGCATTTCAGGACCTCACACCGGGGAGCTGTTTTTT. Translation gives CASISGPHTGELFF. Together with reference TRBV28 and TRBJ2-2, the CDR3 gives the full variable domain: DVKVTQSSRYLVKRTGEKVFLECVQDMDHENMFWYRQDPGLGLRLIYFSYDVKMKEKGDIPEGYSVSREKKERFSLILESASTNQTSMYLCASISGPHTGELFFGEGSRLTVL.

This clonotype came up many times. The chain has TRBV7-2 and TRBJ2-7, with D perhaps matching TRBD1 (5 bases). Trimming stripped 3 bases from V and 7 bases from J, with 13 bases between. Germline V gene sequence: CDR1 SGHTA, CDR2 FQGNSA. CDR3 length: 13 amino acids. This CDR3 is CASSLGRTSEQYF. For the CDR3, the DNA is TGTGCCAGCAGCTTGGGCAGGACATCAGAGCAGTACTTC.

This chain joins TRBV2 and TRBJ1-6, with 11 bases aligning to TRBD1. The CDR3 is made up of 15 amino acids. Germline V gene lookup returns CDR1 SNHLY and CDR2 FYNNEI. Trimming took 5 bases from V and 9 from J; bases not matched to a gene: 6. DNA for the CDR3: TGTGCCAGCAGTCCCCGGACAGGGGGCGGTTCACCCCTCCACTTT. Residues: CASSPRTGGGSPLHF. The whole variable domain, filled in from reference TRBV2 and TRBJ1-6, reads EPEVTQTPSHQVTQMGQEVILRCVPISNHLYFYWYRQILGQKVEFLVSFYNNEISEKSEIFDDQFSVERPDGSNFTLKIRSTKLEDSAMYFCASSPRTGGGSPLHFGNGTRLTVT.

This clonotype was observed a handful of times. CDR3 bases: TGTGCCAGCTCACGGCAGGGAGACGAGCAGTACTTC. Protein sequence: CASSRQGDEQYF. The J gene is TRBJ2-7, the V gene TRBV18; D is perhaps TRBD1 or TRBD2 (5 bases each). The CDR3 covers 12 residues. CDR1 is KGHSH and CDR2 is LQKENI in the germline V gene. The V gene lost 4 bases and the J gene lost 5 bases, with 9 bases spanning the gap.

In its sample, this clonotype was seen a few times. As DNA, the CDR3 is TGTGCCAGCAGCCAGACCCTCGGCAGTAATGAGCAGTTCTTC. Amino acids: CASSQTLGSNEQFF. This rearrangement joins TRBV11-3 to TRBJ2-1; no definite D call. V gave up 5 bases and J gave up 7 bases, with 15 bases separating them. From germline, CDR1 is SGHNT and CDR2 YENEEA. The CDR3 is made up of 14 amino acids.

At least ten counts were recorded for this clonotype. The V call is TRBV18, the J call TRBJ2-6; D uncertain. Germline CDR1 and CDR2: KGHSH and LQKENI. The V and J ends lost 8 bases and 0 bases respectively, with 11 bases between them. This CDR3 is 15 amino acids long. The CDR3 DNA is TGTGCCAGCGGGGAAGGGTTCTCTGGGGCCAACGTCCTGACTTTC. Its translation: CASGEGFSGANVLTF. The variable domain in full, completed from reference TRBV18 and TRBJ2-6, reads NAGVMQNPRHLVRRRGQEARLRCSPMKGHSHVYWYRQLPEEGLKFMVYLQKENIIDESGMPKERFSAEFPKEGPSILRIQQVVRGDSAAYFCASGEGFSGANVLTFGAGSRLTVL.

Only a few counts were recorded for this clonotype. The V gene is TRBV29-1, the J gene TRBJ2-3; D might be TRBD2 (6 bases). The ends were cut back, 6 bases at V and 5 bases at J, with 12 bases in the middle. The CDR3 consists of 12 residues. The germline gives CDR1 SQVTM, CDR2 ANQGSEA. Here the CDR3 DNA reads TGCAGCGTGCGCCAGGGAGGAGATACGCAGTATTTT. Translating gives CSVRQGGDTQYF.

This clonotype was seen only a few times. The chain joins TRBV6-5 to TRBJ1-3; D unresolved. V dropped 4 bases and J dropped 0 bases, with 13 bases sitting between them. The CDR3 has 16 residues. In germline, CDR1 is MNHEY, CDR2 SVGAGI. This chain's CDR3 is CASSSTWTSSGNTIYF. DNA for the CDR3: TGTGCCAGCAGTTCAACTTGGACTTCCTCTGGAAACACCATATATTTT.

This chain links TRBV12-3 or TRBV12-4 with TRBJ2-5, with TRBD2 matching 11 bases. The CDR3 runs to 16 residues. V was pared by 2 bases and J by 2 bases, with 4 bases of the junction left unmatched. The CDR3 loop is CASSLRLAGGQETQYF. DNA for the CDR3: TGTGCCAGCAGTTTAAGGCTAGCGGGGGGACAAGAGACCCAGTACTTC.

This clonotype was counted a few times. The CDR3 bases are TGTGCCAGCAGCTTAGGGTCCAAGGGGGCGAACGCGGAGCTGTTTTTT. Its protein product is CASSLGSKGANAELFF. The rearrangement links TRBV11-2 to TRBJ2-2; TRBD1 matches 7 bases. The CDR3 has 16 amino acids. Germline V gene lookup returns CDR1 SGHAT and CDR2 FQNNGV. Unmatched junction bases numbered 12, after V lost 1 base and J lost 10 bases.

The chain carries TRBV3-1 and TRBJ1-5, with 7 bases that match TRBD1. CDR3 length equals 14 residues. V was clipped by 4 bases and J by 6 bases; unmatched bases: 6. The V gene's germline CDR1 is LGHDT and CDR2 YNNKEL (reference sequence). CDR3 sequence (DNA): TGTGCCAGCAGCCGCCGACAGGGAAGTCAGCCCCAGCATTTT. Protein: CASSRRQGSQPQHF.